This TCR beta chain was retrieved from a study of blood T cells in healthy people across ages. Together with a sample-barcoded 5' primer, a J-beta primer mix was included in a second PCR lasting about 6 to 11 cycles. Every cDNA molecule bore a tag from a template-switch adaptor containing 12 random nucleotides. MiXCR was run by TCRdb on the 5' RACE reads, yielding one entry per CDR3 protein. The table shows roughly 1.4 million distinct CDR3 sequences, with around 55% occurring only once. Study-wide findings and caveats: The unsorted PBMCs prevented any conclusive comparison of naive versus antigen-experienced cells.

CDR1 is ENHRY and CDR2 is SYGVKD in the germline V gene. CDR3 length equals 13 residues. V lost 2 bases and J lost 1, with 5 bases in between. For this clonotype: No antigen is known for it.

In terms of origin and age, donors were healthy Caucasian individuals from Russia aged about 6 to 90. Whenever a sample was processed, at least 6 million PBMCs were isolated. The chain employs TRBV10-3 and TRBJ2-5; D is tentatively TRBD1 or TRBD2 (5 bases each). Specimen: blood. The receptor comes from a man younger than 30 in good health. CDR3 residues: CAISEGGQETQYF. The CDR3 region has the DNA TGTGCCATCAGTGAGGGGGGCCAAGAGACCCAGTACTTC.